This record concerns one T cell receptor beta chain sequence. Donors of Cohort 3 who recovered were those that had two negative PCRs, clearance, or symptom resolution. The data stem from a study of blood T cell repertoires in COVID-19. The overall study: COVID-19 samples from acute and convalescent phases originated in the United States, Italy and Spain.

The CDR3 length is 14 residues. The V gene lost 0 bases and the J gene lost 5 bases, with 11 bases spanning the gap. The germline gives CDR1 SGDLS, CDR2 YYNGEE. TCRdb keeps only in-frame clones here, not all; method: immunoSEQ multiplex PCR. The sample includes some 510,000 clones, approximately 88% of them seen just once. Sample: PBMCs or T cells enriched from blood (not recorded which). The rearrangement joins TRBV9 to TRBJ2-5, with D perhaps matching TRBD2 (6 bases). The source is a woman between 35 and 50 years old who had recovered from COVID-19. The CDR3 protein is CASSVDGSSETQYF. The CDR3 DNA follows: TGTGCCAGCAGCGTAGACGGGAGCAGCGAGACCCAGTACTTC.